The rows below give T cell receptor beta chains drawn from one sample of a study of T-cell memory formation after mild COVID-19. TCRdb re-called the 5' RACE reads with MiXCR, one entry per CDR3 protein. Found here are over 350,000 distinct CDR3 sequences, about a sixth of them singletons; the top ten hold 20% to 25%. Sequences were obtained from PBMCs or a T cell subset sorted from them (not recorded which). The receptors shown here come from a man younger than 35 who had mild COVID-19 (a few samples of this study predate the infection). Cell type and time point are not known. Both conserved end residues are part of each CDR3. The D gene is left open where the match is weak. Clone size is stated in some rows and not others, as once, few, many or a class when expanded.

>TRBJ2-1|TRBV5-4|few|.
TGTGCCAGCAGCTTGCTATTAAGTTCTAGGGAGCAGTTCTTC
CASSLLLSSREQFF
>TRBJ2-3|TRBV2|.|TRBD2
TGTGCCAGCCGCGGGGGGTTCACTAGCACAGATACGCAGTATTTT
CASRGGFTSTDTQYF
>TRBJ1-2|TRBV4-2|few|.
TGTGCCAGCAGCCACCAAACAGGGATGTGGGGCTACACCTTC
CASSHQTGMWGYTF
>TRBJ2-3|TRBV7-2|.|TRBD2
TGTGCCAGCAGCTTTGCGGGGGTGGATACGCAGTATTTT
CASSFAGVDTQYF
>TRBJ1-1|TRBV15|few|.
TGTGCCACGCGGGGCAACACTGAAGCTTTCTTT
CATRGNTEAFF
>TRBJ2-3|TRBV4-1|few|.
TGCGCCAGCAGCCATGACATTTCAGATACGCAGTATTTT
CASSHDISDTQYF
>TRBJ2-7|TRBV19|.|.
TGTGCCAGCGGGATGTCAGGCTACGAGCAGTACTTC
CASGMSGYEQYF
>TRBJ2-2|TRBV2|few|TRBD2
TGTGCCACTGGGACTATCGGGGAGCTGTTTTTT
CATGTIGELFF
>TRBJ1-1|TRBV12-3/TRBV12-4|.|.
TGTGCCAGCAGTTTACTGGGGTGGACTGAAGCTTTCTTT
CASSLLGWTEAFF
>TRBJ2-5|TRBV5-1|.|.
TGCGCCAGCAGCCCGGGGACCCCTGCAGAGACCCAGTACTTC
CASSPGTPAETQYF
>TRBJ2-1|TRBV7-2|.|.
TGTGCCAGCAGCTTAGATACCGGGAGCTCCTACAATGAGCAGTTCTTC
CASSLDTGSSYNEQFF
>TRBJ2-7|TRBV7-9|.|.
TGTGCCAGCAGCTCGTCCCGATTAAGCTACTACGAGCAGTACTTC
CASSSSRLSYYEQYF
>TRBJ1-2|TRBV6-5|.|.
TGTGCCAGCAGTTACCTAGGGATTTATGGCTACACCTTC
CASSYLGIYGYTF
>TRBJ1-5|TRBV5-4|.|.
TGTGCCAGCAGCTTGGACCATCAGCCCCAGCATTTT
CASSLDHQPQHF
>TRBJ2-2|TRBV6-2/TRBV6-3|few|TRBD2
TGTGCCACCCTCGTACGGGGGGACCACACCGGGGAGCTGTTTTTT
CATLVRGDHTGELFF
>TRBJ1-1|TRBV5-5|.|.
TGTGCCAGCAGCTCTATCAGTAAAAACACTGAAGCTTTCTTT
CASSSISKNTEAFF
>TRBJ2-5|TRBV20-1|many|TRBD2
TGCAGTGCTCCCCGGGGGGATCCAGAGACCCAGTACTTC
CSAPRGDPETQYF
>TRBJ2-1|TRBV11-2|.|.
TGTGCCAGCAGCTCGCGTGGGGGGGCTCATGAGCAGTTCTTC
CASSSRGGAHEQFF
>TRBJ2-2|TRBV2|few|.
TGTGCCAGCAGAGCCCAGGGGAACACCGGGGAGCTGTTTTTT
CASRAQGNTGELFF
>TRBJ2-7|TRBV4-1|few|.
TGCGCCAGCAGCCAGGCGGGATCCAGCTCCTACGAGCAGTACTTC
CASSQAGSSSYEQYF
>TRBJ1-4|TRBV5-6|.|.
TGTGCCAGCAGCTTGGGCAGCCAGCAAAAAGCTTTTTTT
CASSLGSQQKAFF
>TRBJ1-2|TRBV7-9|.|.
TGTGCCAGCAGCCAACTCGGGGGTCCGTATGGCTACACCTTC
CASSQLGGPYGYTF
>TRBJ1-5|TRBV20-1|.|TRBD1
TGCAGTGCTAGGACAGGGGGACGTCAGCCCCAGAATTTT
CSARTGGRQPQNF
>TRBJ1-2|TRBV7-9|few|.
TGTGCCAGCAGCTTAGCGCTGGGTGGCTACACCTTC
CASSLALGGYTF
>TRBJ2-2|TRBV27|few|.
TGTGCCAGCAGTTTGACCTCTAGGGGGGAGCTGTTTTTT
CASSLTSRGELFF
>TRBJ1-5|TRBV12-3/TRBV12-4|.|.
TGTGCCAGCAGTTTCAGGGTCAGCAATCAGCCCCAGCATTTT
CASSFRVSNQPQHF
>TRBJ2-6|TRBV4-2|.|.
TGTGCCAGCAGCCAAGCCCGAACAGGGACTGGGGCCAACGTCCTGACTTTC
CASSQARTGTGANVLTF
>TRBJ2-7|TRBV12-3/TRBV12-4|.|TRBD2
TGTGCCAGCAGTCCAAGGACTAGCGGCGGCTACGAGCAGTACTTC
CASSPRTSGGYEQYF
>TRBJ2-1|TRBV11-3|few|.
TGTGCCAGCAGCTTAGGTCAGGGGCGCCACAATGAGCAGTTCTTC
CASSLGQGRHNEQFF
>TRBJ2-2|TRBV7-3|.|TRBD2
TGTGCCAGCAGCTCGCTAGCGGGGGTCGCCGGGGAGCTGTTTTTT
CASSSLAGVAGELFF
>TRBJ1-3|TRBV7-6|few|.
TGTGCCAGCAGCCGACGCTCAGCACCGGTGAGAAATGGAAACACCATATATTTT
CASSRRSAPVRNGNTIYF
>TRBJ2-3|TRBV7-2|many|.
TGCGCCAGCAGCTTGGTGGGGGGGCTCACAGATACGCAGTATTTT
CASSLVGGLTDTQYF
>TRBJ1-2|TRBV27|few|TRBD1
TGTGCCAGCAAGACAGGGGGCTGGTATGGCTACACCTTC
CASKTGGWYGYTF
>TRBJ1-6|TRBV7-2|.|TRBD1
TGTGCCAGCAGCTACGACTGGACAGGGGATCCACCCCTCCACTTT
CASSYDWTGDPPLHF
>TRBJ1-1|TRBV10-3|few|.
TGTGCCACAATCGGGGAGGTGAACACTGAAGCTTTCTTT
CATIGEVNTEAFF
>TRBJ2-5|TRBV5-1|.|TRBD1
TGCGCCAGCAGACAAGCAGGGGGCGCGGAGACCCAGTACTTC
CASRQAGGAETQYF
>TRBJ2-1|TRBV10-3|.|.
TGTGCACTCAGGCAGGACCGATCTTACAATGAGCAGTTCTTC
CALRQDRSYNEQFF
>TRBJ2-1|TRBV6-2/TRBV6-3|few|TRBD2
TGTGCCAGCAGTTCCCCCCGACTAGCGGGGGAGCACAATGAGCAGTTCTTC
CASSSPRLAGEHNEQFF
>TRBJ2-7|TRBV12-3/TRBV12-4|.|TRBD1
TGTGCCAGCAGTCCTAGTAGGGACAGCCACGAGCAGTACTTC
CASSPSRDSHEQYF
>TRBJ1-2|TRBV4-3|many|.
TGCGCCAGCAGCCAAGTACCAGGGTTGCGTTATGGCTACACCTTC
CASSQVPGLRYGYTF
>TRBJ1-1|TRBV4-3|.|.
TGCGCCAGCAGCCAGACCTGGGGCAGCCAGAACACTGAAGCTTTCTTT
CASSQTWGSQNTEAFF
>TRBJ2-5|TRBV12-3/TRBV12-4|.|.
TGTGCCAGCAGTCTGACTAGGGTCCCACAGGAGACCCAGTACTTC
CASSLTRVPQETQYF
>TRBJ1-3|TRBV14|few|.
TGTGCCAGCAGCTGGGGATGGAGTTTTGGAAACACCATATATTTT
CASSWGWSFGNTIYF
>TRBJ1-1|TRBV12-3/TRBV12-4|few|.
TGTGCCAGCAGCCCGTACAGGGCGGGGAACACTGAAGCTTTCTTT
CASSPYRAGNTEAFF
>TRBJ1-1|TRBV7-2|many|.
TGTGCCAGCAGCCTGGAGAACGGGGGCACTGAAGCTTTCTTT
CASSLENGGTEAFF
>TRBJ1-3|TRBV28|.|.
TGTGCCAGCAGTTGGGGGACGACTGGAAACACCATATATTTT
CASSWGTTGNTIYF
>TRBJ1-5|TRBV12-3/TRBV12-4|few|.
TGTGCCAGCAGTTTGAGGGGGGCGGGCGGCAATCAGCCCCAGCATTTT
CASSLRGAGGNQPQHF
>TRBJ2-5|TRBV5-4|few|.
TGTGCCAGCAGCAGCGCGGGGTGGGAGACCCAGTACTTC
CASSSAGWETQYF